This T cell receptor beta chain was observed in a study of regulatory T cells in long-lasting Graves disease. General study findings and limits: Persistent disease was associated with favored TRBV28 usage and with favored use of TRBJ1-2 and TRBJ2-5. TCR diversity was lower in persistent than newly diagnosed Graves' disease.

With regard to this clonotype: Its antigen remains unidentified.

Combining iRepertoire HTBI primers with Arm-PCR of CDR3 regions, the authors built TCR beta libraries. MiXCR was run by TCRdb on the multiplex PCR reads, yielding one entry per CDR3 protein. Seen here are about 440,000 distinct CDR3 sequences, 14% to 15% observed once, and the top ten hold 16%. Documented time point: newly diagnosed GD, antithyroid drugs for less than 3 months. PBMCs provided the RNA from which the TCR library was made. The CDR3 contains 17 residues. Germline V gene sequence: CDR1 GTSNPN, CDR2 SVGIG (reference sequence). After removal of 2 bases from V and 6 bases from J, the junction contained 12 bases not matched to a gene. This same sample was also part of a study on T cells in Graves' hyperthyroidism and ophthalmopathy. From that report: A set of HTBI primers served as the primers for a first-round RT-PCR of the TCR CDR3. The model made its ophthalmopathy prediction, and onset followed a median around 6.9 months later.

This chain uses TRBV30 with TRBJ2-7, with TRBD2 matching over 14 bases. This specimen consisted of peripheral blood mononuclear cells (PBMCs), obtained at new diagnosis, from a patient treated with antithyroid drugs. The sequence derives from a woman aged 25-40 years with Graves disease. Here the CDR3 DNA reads TGTGCCTGGAGTTCACCCGGGACTAGCGGGAGTGGGCTCGAGCAGTACTTC. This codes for CAWSSPGTSGSGLEQYF. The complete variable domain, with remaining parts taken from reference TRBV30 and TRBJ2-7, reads SQTIHQWPATLVQPVGSPLSLECTVEGTSNPNLYWYRQAAGRGLQLLFYSVGIGQISSEVPQNLSASRPQDRQFILSSKKLLLSDSGFYLCAWSSPGTSGSGLEQYFGPGTRLTVT.